The 6 T cell receptor beta chains listed next were all sequenced from one sample in a study of shared clonotypes between healthy human individuals. Naive CD8 cells lacked CD45RO, underwent positive selection for CCR7 and left out terminally differentiated effector memory CD45RA+ cells. Assay: immunoSEQ multiplex PCR; the TCRdb copy retains only in-frame clones and omits some. The data contain about 2 million clones, about 95% of them singletons. The sequenced material came from naive CD8+ T cells sorted from blood. These receptors all stem from a man aged 18 to 29 in good health.

The rearrangement links TRBV28 to TRBJ1-1; 8 bases fit TRBD1. With 6 bases clipped from V and 3 bases from J, the junction kept 9 bases outside the gene matches. There are 15 residues in the CDR3. Germline values: CDR1 MDHEN, CDR2 SYDVKM. For the CDR3, the DNA is TGTGCCAGCAGGACGGACAGGGAGTCTTACACTGAAGCTTTCTTT. It yields the protein CASRTDRESYTEAFF. Together with reference TRBV28 and TRBJ1-1, the CDR3 gives the full variable domain: DVKVTQSSRYLVKRTGEKVFLECVQDMDHENMFWYRQDPGLGLRLIYFSYDVKMKEKGDIPEGYSVSREKKERFSLILESASTNQTSMYLCASRTDRESYTEAFFGQGTRLTVV.

V usage is TRBV4-1 and J usage is TRBJ2-5, with D possibly being TRBD2 (6 bases). The germline V gene has CDR1 MGHRA and CDR2 YSYEKL. The CDR3 loop spans 15 amino acids. The V end was cut by 6 bases, the J end by 0 bases, with 14 bases between. CDR3 amino acids: CASRTREEDQETQYF. The DNA of the CDR3 is TGCGCCAGCAGGACAAGGGAGGAGGACCAAGAGACCCAGTACTTC.

The rearrangement joins TRBV9 to TRBJ2-5; perhaps TRBD2 as D (6 bases). From germline, CDR1 is SGDLS and CDR2 YYNGEE. The V end was cut by 10 bases, the J end by 2 bases, with 6 bases between. The CDR3 sequence is 10 residues long. The CDR3 DNA sequence: TGTGCCGGAGGGCAAGAGACCCAGTACTTC. Translating gives CAGGQETQYF.

The chain has TRBV2 and TRBJ2-3; TRBD2 matches at 8 bases. V lost 3 bases to trimming and J lost 6 bases; unmatched junction nucleotides: 20. The germline CDR1 and CDR2 sequences are SNHLY and FYNNEI. This CDR3 is built from 19 residues. The CDR3 is CASSDIRDLLVAGSDTQYF. The CDR3 bases are TGTGCCAGCAGTGATATAAGGGATCTCCTGGTAGCGGGATCGGATACGCAGTATTTT. Drawing the rest from reference TRBV2 and TRBJ2-3, the complete variable domain is EPEVTQTPSHQVTQMGQEVILRCVPISNHLYFYWYRQILGQKVEFLVSFYNNEISEKSEIFDDQFSVERPDGSNFTLKIRSTKLEDSAMYFCASSDIRDLLVAGSDTQYFGPGTRLTVL.

The chain links TRBV9 to TRBJ2-1; 8 bases match TRBD1. CDR3 size: 15 residues. Germline V lookup: CDR1 SGDLS, CDR2 YYNGEE. V was clipped by 4 bases and J by 6 bases; unmatched bases: 9. The CDR3 DNA is TGTGCCAGCAGCTTTGGACAGGGTATGGGCAATGAGCAGTTCTTC. This translates into CASSFGQGMGNEQFF. Combining the CDR3 with reference TRBV9 and TRBJ2-1 gives the whole variable domain DSGVTQTPKHLITATGQRVTLRCSPRSGDLSVYWYQQSLDQGLQFLIQYYNGEERAKGNILERFSAQQFPDLHSELNLSSLELGDSALYFCASSFGQGMGNEQFFGPGTRLTVL.

A few counts support this clone. The J gene is TRBJ2-1, the V gene TRBV19, with D perhaps being TRBD1 or TRBD2 (5 bases each). CDR3 size: 15 residues. Trimming removed 3 bases from V and 4 bases from J, with 13 bases in between. Per the germline V gene, CDR1 is LNHDA and CDR2 is SQIVND (reference sequence). As DNA, the CDR3 is TGTGCCAGTAGTATCGGGGCTGAAGGGTACAATGAGCAGTTCTTC. Its translation is CASSIGAEGYNEQFF.